This T cell receptor (beta chain) was recovered during a study of T cells expressing NK-cell markers. Whole-study findings and limits: These clonotypes also led the CD3+CD56-NKG2C+ fraction in a handful of donors. It is unclear if expanded NKG2C-expressing clones target HCMV antigens.

From its re-call of the 5' RACE reads, TCRdb lists each CDR3 protein once, without DNA. The ten most abundant clones cover 1.4% of a sample with fewer than 550,000 distinct CDR3 sequences. Worth noting for this clonotype: Its antigen is as yet unknown.

Germline V gene data show CDR1 as SGHKS and CDR2 as YYEKEE (reference sequence). This CDR3 has 16 amino acids. Material for sequencing was blood T cells: a sorted CD56 or NKG2C T cell subset, CD4+ or CD8+ T cells, or bulk PBMC T cells (not recorded which). The genes are TRBV5-5 and TRBJ1-2; TCRdb indicates TRBD1, and absent DNA this call remains unverified. The sequence was collected from a woman in her fifties or sixties in good health. The CDR3: CASSLVVGSTGYGYTF.